This T cell receptor beta chain is from a study of blood T cell repertoires in COVID-19. Study-level information: T cells, B-cell-depleted T cells, or PBMCs supplied cDNA or gDNA.

Clinical history as reported by participants underpinned cohort assignment. V lost 1 base and J lost 6; bases outside the gene matches: 9. The germline gives CDR1 SGHTA, CDR2 FQGNSA. The CDR3 runs to 16 residues. Data came from immunoSEQ multiplex PCR; TCRdb stores just in-frame clones and leaves some out. The table records hundreds of thousands of clones, about 91% of them present only once. This chain joins TRBV7-2 and TRBJ1-2; 9 bases are a match to TRBD1. Sequences were obtained from PBMCs or T cells enriched from blood (not recorded which). The clonotype comes from a woman between 40 and 55 years old who had recovered from COVID-19. The CDR3 DNA sequence: TGTGCCAGCAGCTTAGGCCAACAGGGGGCGGTAGATGGCTACACCTTC. This sequence encodes CASSLGQQGAVDGYTF.